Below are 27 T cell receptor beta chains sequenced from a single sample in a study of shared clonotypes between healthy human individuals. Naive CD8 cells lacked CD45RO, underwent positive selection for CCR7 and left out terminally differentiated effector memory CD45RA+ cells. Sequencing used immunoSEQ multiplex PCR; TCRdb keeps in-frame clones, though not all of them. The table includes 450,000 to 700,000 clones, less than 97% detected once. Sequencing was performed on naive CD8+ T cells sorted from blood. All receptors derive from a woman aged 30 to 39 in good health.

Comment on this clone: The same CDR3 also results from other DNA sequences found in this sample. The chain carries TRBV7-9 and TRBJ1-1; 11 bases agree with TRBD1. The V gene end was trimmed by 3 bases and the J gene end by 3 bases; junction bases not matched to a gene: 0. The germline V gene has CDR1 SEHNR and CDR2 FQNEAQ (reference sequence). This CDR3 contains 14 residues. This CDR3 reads CASSLGQGDTEAFF. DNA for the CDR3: TGTGCCAGCAGCTTGGGACAGGGGGACACTGAAGCTTTCTTT.

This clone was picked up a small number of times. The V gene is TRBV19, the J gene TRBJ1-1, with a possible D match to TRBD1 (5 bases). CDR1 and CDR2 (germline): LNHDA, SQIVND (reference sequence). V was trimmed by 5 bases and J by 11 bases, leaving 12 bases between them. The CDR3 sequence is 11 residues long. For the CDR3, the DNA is TGTGCCAGTAGTCTGGGGCCGTGGGCTTTCTTT. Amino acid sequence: CASSLGPWAFF.

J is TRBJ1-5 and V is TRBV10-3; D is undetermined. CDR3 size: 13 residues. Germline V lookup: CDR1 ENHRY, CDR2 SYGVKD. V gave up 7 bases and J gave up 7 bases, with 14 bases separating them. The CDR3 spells CAINEGAGQPQHF. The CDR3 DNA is TGTGCCATCAACGAGGGTGCGGGACAGCCCCAGCATTTT.

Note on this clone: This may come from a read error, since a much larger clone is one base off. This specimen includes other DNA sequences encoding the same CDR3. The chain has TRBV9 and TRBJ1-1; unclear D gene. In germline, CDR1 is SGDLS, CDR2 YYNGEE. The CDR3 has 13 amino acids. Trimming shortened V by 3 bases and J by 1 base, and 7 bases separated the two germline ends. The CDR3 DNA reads TGTGCCAGCAGCGAAGGAGGGAACACTGAAGCTTTCTTT. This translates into CASSEGGNTEAFF.

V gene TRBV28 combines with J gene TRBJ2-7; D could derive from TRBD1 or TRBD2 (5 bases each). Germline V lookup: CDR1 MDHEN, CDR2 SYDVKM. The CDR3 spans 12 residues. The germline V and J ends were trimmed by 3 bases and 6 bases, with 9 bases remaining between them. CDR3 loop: CASSLRGLEQYF. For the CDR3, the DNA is TGTGCCAGCAGTTTGAGGGGCCTCGAGCAGTACTTC.

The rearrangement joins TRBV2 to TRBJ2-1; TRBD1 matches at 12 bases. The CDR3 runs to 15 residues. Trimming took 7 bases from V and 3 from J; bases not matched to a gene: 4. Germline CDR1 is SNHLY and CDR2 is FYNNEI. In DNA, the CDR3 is TGTGCCAGCAAGGGACAGGGGGCTTTCTACAATGAGCAGTTCTTC. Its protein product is CASKGQGAFYNEQFF.

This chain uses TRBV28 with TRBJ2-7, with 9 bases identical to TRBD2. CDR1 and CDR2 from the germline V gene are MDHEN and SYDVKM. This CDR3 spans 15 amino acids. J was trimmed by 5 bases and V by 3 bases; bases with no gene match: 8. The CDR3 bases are TGTGCCAGCAGTTTGTTCCCCGGGACTAGCCACGAGCAGTACTTC. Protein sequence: CASSLFPGTSHEQYF.

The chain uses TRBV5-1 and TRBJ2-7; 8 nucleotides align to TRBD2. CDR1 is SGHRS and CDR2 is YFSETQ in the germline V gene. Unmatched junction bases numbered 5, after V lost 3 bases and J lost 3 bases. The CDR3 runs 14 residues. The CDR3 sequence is CASSWGAGGYEQYF. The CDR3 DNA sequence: TGCGCCAGCAGCTGGGGGGCGGGAGGCTACGAGCAGTACTTC.

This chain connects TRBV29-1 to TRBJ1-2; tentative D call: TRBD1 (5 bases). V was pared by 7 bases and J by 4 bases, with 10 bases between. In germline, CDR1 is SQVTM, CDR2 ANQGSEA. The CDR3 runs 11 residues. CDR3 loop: CSARTGYGYTF. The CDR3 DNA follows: TGCAGCGCAAGAACAGGCTATGGCTACACCTTC. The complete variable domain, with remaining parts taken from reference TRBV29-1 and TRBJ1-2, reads SAVISQKPSRDICQRGTSLTIQCQVDSQVTMMFWYRQQPGQSLTLIATANQGSEATYESGFVIDKFPISRPNLTFSTLTVSNMSPEDSSIYLCSARTGYGYTFGSGTRLTVV.

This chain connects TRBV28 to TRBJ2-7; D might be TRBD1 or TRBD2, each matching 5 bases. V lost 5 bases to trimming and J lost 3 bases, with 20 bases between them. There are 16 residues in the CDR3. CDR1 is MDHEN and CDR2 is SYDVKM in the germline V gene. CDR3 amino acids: CASSPSPGTQRYEQYF. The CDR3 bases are TGTGCCAGCAGTCCCTCCCCCGGGACCCAACGCTACGAGCAGTACTTC.

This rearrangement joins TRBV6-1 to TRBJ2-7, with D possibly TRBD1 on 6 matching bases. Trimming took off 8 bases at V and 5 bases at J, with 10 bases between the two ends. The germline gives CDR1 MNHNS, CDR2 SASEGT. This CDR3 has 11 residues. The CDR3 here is CASGDIDEQYF. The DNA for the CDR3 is TGTGCCAGCGGGGACATCGACGAGCAGTACTTC.

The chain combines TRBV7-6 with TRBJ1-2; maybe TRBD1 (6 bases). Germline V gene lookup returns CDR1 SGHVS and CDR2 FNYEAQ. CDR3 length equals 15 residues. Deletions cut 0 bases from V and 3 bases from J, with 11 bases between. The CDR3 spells CASSLAENRDYGYTF. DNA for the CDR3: TGTGCCAGCAGCTTAGCGGAGAACAGGGACTATGGCTACACCTTC.

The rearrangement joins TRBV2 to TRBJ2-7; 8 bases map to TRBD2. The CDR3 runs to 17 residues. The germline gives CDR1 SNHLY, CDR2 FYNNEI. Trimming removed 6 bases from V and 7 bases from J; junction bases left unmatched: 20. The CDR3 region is CASSSPGLGGPGMEQYF. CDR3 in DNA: TGTGCCAGCAGCAGTCCGGGACTAGGAGGGCCTGGCATGGAGCAGTACTTC.

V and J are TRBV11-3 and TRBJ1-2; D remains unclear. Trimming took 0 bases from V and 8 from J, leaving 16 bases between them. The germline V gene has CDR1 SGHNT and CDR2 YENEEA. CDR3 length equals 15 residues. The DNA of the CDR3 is TGTGCCAGCAGCTTAGACGTCGGGATTCTGCTAGGCTACACCTTC. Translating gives CASSLDVGILLGYTF. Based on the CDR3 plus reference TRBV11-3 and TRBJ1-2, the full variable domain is EAGVVQSPRYKIIEKKQPVAFWCNPISGHNTLYWYLQNLGQGPELLIRYENEEAVDDSQLPKDRFSAERLKGVDSTLKIQPAELGDSAVYLCASSLDVGILLGYTFGSGTRLTVV.

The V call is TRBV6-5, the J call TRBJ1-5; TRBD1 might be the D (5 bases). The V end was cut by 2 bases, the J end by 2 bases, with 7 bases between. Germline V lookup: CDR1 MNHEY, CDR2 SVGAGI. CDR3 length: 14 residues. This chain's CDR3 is CASSYGAGNQPQHF. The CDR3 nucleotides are TGTGCCAGCAGTTACGGGGCTGGCAATCAGCCCCAGCATTTT.

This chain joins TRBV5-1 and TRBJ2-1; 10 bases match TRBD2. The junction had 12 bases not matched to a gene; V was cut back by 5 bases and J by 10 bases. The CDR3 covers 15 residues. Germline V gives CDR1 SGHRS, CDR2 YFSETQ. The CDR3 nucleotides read TGCGCCAGCAGTGAAGGACTAAGCGGGAGGGAGGAGCAGTTCTTC. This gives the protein CASSEGLSGREEQFF.

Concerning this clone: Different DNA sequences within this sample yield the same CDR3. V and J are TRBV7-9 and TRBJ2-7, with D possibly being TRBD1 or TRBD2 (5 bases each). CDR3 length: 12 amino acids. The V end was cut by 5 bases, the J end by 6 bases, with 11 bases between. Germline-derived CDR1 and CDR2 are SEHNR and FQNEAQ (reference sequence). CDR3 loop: CASSPGTPEQYF. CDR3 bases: TGTGCCAGCAGCCCCGGGACGCCCGAGCAGTACTTC.

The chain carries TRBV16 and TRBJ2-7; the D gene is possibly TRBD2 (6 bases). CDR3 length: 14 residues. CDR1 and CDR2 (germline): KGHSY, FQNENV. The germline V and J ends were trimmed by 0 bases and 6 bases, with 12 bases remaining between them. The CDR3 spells CASSQSNRGGEQYF. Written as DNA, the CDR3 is TGTGCCAGCAGCCAATCGAACCGGGGAGGCGAGCAGTACTTC. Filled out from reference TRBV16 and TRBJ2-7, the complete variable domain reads GEEVAQTPKHLVRGEGQKAKLYCAPIKGHSYVFWYQQVLKNEFKFLISFQNENVFDETGMPKERFSAKCLPNSPCSLEIQATKLEDSAVYFCASSQSNRGGEQYFGPGTRLTVT.

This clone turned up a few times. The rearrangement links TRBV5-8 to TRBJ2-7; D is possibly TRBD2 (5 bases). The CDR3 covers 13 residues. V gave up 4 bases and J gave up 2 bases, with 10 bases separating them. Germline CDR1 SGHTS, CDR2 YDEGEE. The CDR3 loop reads CASSIMEAYEQYF. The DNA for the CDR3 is TGTGCCAGCAGCATAATGGAGGCCTACGAGCAGTACTTC.

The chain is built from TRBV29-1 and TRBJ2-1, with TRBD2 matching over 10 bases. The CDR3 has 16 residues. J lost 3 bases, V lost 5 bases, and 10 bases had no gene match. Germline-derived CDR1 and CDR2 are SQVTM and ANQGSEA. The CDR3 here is CSVNHVAGGIYNEQFF. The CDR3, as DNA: TGCAGCGTTAATCACGTAGCGGGAGGAATCTACAATGAGCAGTTCTTC.

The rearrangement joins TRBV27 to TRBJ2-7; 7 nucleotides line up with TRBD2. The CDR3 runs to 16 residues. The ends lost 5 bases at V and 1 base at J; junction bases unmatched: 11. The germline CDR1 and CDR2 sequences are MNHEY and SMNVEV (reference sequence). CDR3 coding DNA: TGTGCCAGCAGTCCTTCGAGGGGAGGGCTTTCCTACGAGCAGTACTTC. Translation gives CASSPSRGGLSYEQYF.

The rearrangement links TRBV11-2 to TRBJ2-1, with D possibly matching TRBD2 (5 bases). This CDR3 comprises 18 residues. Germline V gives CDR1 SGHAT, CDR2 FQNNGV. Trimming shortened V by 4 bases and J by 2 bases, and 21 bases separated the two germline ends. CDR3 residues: CASSSTRDLTGAYNEQFF. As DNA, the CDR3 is TGTGCCAGCAGCTCTACCCGAGACTTGACCGGGGCCTACAATGAGCAGTTCTTC. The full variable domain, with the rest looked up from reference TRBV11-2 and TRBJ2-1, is EAGVAQSPRYKIIEKRQSVAFWCNPISGHATLYWYQQILGQGPKLLIQFQNNGVVDDSQLPKDRFSAERLKGVDSTLKIQPAKLEDSAVYLCASSSTRDLTGAYNEQFFGPGTRLTVL.

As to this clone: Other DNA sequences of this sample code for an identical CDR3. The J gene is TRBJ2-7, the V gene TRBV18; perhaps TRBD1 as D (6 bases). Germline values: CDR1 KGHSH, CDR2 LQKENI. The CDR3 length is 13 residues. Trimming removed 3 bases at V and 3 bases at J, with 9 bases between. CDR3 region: CASSPPDSYEQYF. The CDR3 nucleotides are TGTGCCAGCTCACCTCCGGACAGCTACGAGCAGTACTTC.

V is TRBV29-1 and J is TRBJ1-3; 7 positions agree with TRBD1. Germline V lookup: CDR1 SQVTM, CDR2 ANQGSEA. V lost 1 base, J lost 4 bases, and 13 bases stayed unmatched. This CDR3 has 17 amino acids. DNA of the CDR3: TGCAGCGTTGAAGTGGACAGGTCCATGAGGGGAGGAAACACCATATATTTT. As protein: CSVEVDRSMRGGNTIYF.

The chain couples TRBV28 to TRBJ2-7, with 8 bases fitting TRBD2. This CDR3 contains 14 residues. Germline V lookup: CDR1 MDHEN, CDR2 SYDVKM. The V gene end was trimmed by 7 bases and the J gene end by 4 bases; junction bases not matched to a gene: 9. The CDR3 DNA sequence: TGTGCCAGCACCCTAGGGCTAGCGGGTTACGAGCAGTACTTC. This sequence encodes CASTLGLAGYEQYF.

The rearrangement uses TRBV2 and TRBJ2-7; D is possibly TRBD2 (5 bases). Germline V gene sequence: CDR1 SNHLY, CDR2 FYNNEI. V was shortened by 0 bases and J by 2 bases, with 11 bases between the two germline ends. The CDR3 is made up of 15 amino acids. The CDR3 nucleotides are TGTGCCAGCAGTGAAGCGAGCGGATTCCCCTACGAGCAGTACTTC. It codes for CASSEASGFPYEQYF.

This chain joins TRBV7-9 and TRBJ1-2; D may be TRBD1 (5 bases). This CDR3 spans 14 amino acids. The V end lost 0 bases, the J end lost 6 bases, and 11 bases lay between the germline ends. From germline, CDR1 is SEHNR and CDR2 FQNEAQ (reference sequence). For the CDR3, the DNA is TGTGCCAGCAGCTTAGCCAGGGAGGTGGATGGCTACACCTTC. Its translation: CASSLAREVDGYTF.